Sequencing of this T cell receptor beta chain was carried out in a study of shared clonotypes between healthy human individuals. There were only Caucasian adults among the donors, and all lived in Nashville, Tennessee. The V gene lost 7 bases and the J gene lost 11 bases, with 20 bases spanning the gap. Germline CDR1 reads MNHNS; CDR2 reads SASEGT. The length of the CDR3 is 14 residues. Notes on the study in general: Represented genetic and exposure-history diversity was restricted by having few donors. Some naive CD4 clonotypes, roughly 5%, turned up in common across several donors.

This clone was seen a single time. Its antigen is undetermined. Libraries were prepared by immunoSEQ multiplex PCR; TCRdb keeps only in-frame clonotypes and omits some of them. In the table there are about 2 million clones, roughly 94% of which are singletons. This TCR was sampled from a young man in good health. The sequencing sample was made of naive CD4+ T cells sorted from blood. Subset denoted: CD45RA+ positively selected. The J gene is TRBJ1-4, the V gene TRBV6-1, with D unclear. CDR3 nucleotides: TGTGCCAGCACCCCCATGCTGGGGTACCGGAAACTGTTTTTT. Protein sequence: CASTPMLGYRKLFF.